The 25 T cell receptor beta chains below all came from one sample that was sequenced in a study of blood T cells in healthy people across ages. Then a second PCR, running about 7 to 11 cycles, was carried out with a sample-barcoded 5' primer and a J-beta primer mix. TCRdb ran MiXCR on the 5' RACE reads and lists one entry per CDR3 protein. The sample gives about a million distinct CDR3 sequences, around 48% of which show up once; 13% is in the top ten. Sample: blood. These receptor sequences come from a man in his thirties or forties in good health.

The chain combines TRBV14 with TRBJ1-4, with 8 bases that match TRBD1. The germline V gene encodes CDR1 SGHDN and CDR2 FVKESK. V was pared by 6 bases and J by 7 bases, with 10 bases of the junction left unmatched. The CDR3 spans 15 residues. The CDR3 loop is CASRPTQGAGEKLFF. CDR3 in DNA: TGTGCCAGCAGACCGACCCAGGGGGCAGGTGAAAAACTGTTTTTT.

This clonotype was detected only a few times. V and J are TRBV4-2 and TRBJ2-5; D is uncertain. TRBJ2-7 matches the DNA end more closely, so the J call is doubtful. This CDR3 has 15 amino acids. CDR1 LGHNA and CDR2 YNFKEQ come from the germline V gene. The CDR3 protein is CASSRDTSTNYEQYF. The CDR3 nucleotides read TGTGCCAGCAGCCGAGACACGTCGACCAACTACGAGCAGTACTTC.

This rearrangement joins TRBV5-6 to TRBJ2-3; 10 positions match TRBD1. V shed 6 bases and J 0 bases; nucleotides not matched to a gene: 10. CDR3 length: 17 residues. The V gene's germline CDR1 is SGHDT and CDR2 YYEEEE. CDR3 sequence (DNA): TGTGCCAGCACCTACGGGACAGGGGCCACTAGCACAGATACGCAGTATTTT. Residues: CASTYGTGATSTDTQYF.

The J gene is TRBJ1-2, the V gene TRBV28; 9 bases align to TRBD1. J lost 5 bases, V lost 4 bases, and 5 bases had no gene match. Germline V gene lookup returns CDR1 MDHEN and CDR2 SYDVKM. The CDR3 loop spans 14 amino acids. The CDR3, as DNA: TGTGCCAGCAGTTCCGGACAGGGGCGATATGGCTACACCTTC. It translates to CASSSGQGRYGYTF.

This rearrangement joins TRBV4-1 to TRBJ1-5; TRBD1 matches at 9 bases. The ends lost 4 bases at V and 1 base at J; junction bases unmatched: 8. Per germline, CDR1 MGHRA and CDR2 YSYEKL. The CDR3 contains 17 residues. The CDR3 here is CASSLGIGTGSNQPQHF. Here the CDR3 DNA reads TGCGCCAGCAGCCTGGGGATCGGGACAGGGAGCAATCAGCCCCAGCATTTT.

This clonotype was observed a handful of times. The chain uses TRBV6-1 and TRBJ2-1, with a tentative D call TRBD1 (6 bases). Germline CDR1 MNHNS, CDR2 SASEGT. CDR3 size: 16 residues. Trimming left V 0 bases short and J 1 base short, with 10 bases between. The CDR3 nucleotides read TGTGCCAGCAGTGAAGCGCGACAGGCTTCCTACAATGAGCAGTTCTTC. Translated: CASSEARQASYNEQFF.

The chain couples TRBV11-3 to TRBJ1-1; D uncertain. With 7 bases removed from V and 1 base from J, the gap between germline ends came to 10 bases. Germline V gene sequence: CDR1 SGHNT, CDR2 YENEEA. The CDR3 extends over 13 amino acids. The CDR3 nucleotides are TGTGCCAGCACCACGGAAGCGAACACTGAAGCTTTCTTT. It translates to CASTTEANTEAFF. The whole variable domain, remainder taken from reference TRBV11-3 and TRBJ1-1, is EAGVVQSPRYKIIEKKQPVAFWCNPISGHNTLYWYLQNLGQGPELLIRYENEEAVDDSQLPKDRFSAERLKGVDSTLKIQPAELGDSAVYLCASTTEANTEAFFGQGTRLTVV.

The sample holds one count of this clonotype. Written as DNA, the CDR3 is TGTGCCAGCAGCTTACGACAGGGGGCTTTAGACGAGCAGTACTTC. It is translated as CASSLRQGALDEQYF. V is TRBV7-9 and J is TRBJ2-7; 10 bases line up with TRBD1. CDR1 is SEHNR and CDR2 is FQNEAQ in the germline V gene (reference sequence). The length of the CDR3 is 15 residues. Unmatched junction bases numbered 6, after V lost 2 bases and J lost 5 bases.

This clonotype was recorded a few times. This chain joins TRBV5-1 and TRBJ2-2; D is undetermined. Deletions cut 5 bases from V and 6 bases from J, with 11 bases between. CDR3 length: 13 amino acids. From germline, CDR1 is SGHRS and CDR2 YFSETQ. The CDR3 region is CASSLRIPGELFF. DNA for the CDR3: TGCGCCAGCAGTCTACGGATTCCCGGGGAGCTGTTTTTT. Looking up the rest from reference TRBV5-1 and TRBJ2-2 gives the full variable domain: KAGVTQTPRYLIKTRGQQVTLSCSPISGHRSVSWYQQTPGQGLQFLFEYFSETQRNKGNFPGRFSGRQFSNSRSEMNVSTLELGDSALYLCASSLRIPGELFFGEGSRLTVL.

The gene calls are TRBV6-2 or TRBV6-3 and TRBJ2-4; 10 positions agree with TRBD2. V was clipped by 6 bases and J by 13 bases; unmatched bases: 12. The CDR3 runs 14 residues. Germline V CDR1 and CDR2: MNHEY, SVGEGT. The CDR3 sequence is CASRARTSGREQYF. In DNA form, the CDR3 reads TGTGCCAGCAGGGCTCGGACTAGCGGCCGGGAGCAGTACTTC.

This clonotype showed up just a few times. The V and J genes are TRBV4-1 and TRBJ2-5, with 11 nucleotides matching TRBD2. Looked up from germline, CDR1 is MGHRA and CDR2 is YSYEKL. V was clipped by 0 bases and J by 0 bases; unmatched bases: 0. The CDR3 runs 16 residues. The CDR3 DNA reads TGCGCCAGCAGCCAAGAGACTAGCGGGAACCAAGAGACCCAGTACTTC. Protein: CASSQETSGNQETQYF.

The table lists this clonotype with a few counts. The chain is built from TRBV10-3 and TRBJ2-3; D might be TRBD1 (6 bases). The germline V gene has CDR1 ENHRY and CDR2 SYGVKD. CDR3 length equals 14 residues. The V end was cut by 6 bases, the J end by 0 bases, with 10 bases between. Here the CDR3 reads CAIRDSSSTDTQYF. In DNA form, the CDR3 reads TGTGCCATCAGGGACAGCAGCAGCACAGATACGCAGTATTTT.

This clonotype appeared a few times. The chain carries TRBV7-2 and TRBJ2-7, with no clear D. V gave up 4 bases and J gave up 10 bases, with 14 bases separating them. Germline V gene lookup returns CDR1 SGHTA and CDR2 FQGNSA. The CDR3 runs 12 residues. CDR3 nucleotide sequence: TGTGCCAGCAGCTCCCCGATGTTGGCCCAGTACTTC. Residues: CASSSPMLAQYF.

The chain's CDR3 is CANHLAGGPNTQYF. The CDR3 DNA reads as TGTGCCAACCACCTGGCGGGGGGGCCAAATACGCAGTATTTT. The chain is built from TRBV11-1 and TRBJ2-3; 9 bases agree with TRBD2. V gave up 10 bases and J gave up 7 bases; unmatched junction bases: 12. CDR1 is SGHAT, CDR2 FQDESV, per germline (reference sequence). This CDR3 region has 14 residues.

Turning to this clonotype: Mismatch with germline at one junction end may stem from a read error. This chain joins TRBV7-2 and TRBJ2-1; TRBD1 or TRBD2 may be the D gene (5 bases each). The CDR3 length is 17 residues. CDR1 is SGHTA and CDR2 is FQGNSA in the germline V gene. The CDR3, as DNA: TGTGCCAACAGCCCCCCTGTAGTGCTGGGGGCCTACAATGAGCAGTTCTTC. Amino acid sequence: CANSPPVVLGAYNEQFF.

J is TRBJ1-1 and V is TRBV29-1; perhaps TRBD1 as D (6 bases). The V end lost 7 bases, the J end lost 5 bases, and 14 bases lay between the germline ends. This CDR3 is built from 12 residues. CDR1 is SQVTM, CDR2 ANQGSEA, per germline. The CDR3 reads CSARGGRTEAFF. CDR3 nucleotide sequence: TGCAGCGCCCGAGGGGGGAGGACTGAAGCTTTCTTT.

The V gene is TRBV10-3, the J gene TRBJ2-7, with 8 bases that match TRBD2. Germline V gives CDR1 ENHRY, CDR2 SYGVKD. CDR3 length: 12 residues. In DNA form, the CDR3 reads TGTGCGACAAGCGGGGGAACCTACGAGCAGTACTTC. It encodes CATSGGTYEQYF.

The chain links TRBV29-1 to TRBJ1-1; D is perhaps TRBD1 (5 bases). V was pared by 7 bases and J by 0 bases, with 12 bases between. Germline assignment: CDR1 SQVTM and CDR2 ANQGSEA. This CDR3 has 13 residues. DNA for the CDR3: TGCAGCGGTAGGGACCCTATGAACACTGAAGCTTTCTTT. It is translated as CSGRDPMNTEAFF.

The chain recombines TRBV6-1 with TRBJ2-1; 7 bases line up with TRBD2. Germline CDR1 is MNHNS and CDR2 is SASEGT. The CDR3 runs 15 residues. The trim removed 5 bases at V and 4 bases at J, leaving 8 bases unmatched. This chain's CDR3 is CASSTREGRYNEQFF. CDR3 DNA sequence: TGTGCCAGCAGTACCAGGGAGGGGAGATACAATGAGCAGTTCTTC.

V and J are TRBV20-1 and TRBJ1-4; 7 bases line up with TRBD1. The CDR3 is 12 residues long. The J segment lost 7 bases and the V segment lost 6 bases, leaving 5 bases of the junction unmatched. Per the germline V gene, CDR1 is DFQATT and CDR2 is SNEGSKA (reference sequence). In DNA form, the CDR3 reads TGCAGTGCCAGGGACAGAGCTGAAAAACTGTTTTTT. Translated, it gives CSARDRAEKLFF.

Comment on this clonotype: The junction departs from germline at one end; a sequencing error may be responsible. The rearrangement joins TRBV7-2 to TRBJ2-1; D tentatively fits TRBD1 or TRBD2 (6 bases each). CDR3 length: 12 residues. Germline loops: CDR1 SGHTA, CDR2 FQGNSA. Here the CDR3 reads CASSLGGSEQFF. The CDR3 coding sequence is TGTGCCAGCAGTTTAGGGGGGTCTGAGCAGTTCTTC.

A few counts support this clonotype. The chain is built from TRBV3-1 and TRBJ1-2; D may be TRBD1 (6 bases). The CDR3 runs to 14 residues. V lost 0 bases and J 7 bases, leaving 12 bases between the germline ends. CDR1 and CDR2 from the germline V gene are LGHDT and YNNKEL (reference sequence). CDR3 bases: TGTGCCAGCAGCCAAGATGGACAGCATTCTGGCTACACCTTC. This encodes CASSQDGQHSGYTF.

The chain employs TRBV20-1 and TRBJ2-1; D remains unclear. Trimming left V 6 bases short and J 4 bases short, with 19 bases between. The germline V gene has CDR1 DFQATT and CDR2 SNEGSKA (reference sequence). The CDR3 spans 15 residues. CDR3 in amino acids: CSAPTPRTVYNEQFF. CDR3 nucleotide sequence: TGCAGTGCCCCCACTCCACGAACTGTATACAATGAGCAGTTCTTC.

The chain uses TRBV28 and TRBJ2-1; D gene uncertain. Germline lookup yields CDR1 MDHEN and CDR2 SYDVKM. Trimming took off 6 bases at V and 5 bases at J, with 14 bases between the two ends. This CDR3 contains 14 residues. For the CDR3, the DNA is TGTGCCAGCAGCCCGGCCAGGCAAAACAATGAGCAGTTCTTC. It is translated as CASSPARQNNEQFF.

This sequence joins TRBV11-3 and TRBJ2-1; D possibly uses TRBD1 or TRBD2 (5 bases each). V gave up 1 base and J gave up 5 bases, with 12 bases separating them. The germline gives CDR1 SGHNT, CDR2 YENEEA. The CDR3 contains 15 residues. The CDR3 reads CASSLVGGINNEQFF. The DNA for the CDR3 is TGTGCCAGCAGCTTAGTTGGGGGTATCAACAATGAGCAGTTCTTC.